The sequence of this T cell receptor beta chain was determined in a study of a mutant IDH1 vaccine in newly diagnosed glioma listed by TCRdb under 2021. About the investigation overall: Of the approximately 34 patients who were treated, about 62% were male and around 40% were female, and the mean age was about 40 years. Peripheral blood samples were drawn at six visits, namely V03 (baseline), V05, V07, V10, V12 and V13. Prior to enrollment, standard therapy consisting of radiotherapy alone, temozolomide alone, or radiochemotherapy with temozolomide had been administered to patients, with the combination being received by most patients. For exploratory analyses, longitudinal TCRB deep sequencing was carried out in 25 treated patients wherever samples were available. What the authors observed across the whole study: It was noted by the authors that analyses of patient blood samples could not be reproduced owing to sample limitations. Pseudoprogression appeared unrelated to alterations in the top peripheral T cell clonotypes detected by TCRB sequencing. Across multiple MHC alleles, vaccine-induced immune responses were seen in around 93% of patients. Selection of PBMC samples for TCRB deep sequencing was based on availability.

Trimming at the junction amounts to 0 bases on V and 13 bases on J, and the germline ends lie 15 bases apart. Spanning cysteine to phenylalanine, the CDR3 consists of 13 amino acids. The kept DNA is CDR3 alone, 39 bases in frame from the first base. CDR1 is given as MNHEY and CDR2 as SMNVEV, both from the germline V gene (reference sequence). Comment on this clone: The antigen it binds to is not known. No base quality values were provided; no much bigger clone lies one nucleotide off.

Library method: the immunoSEQ multiplex PCR assay. Following the manufacturer's protocol, the hsTCRB Kit was used to amplify rearranged TCR beta chain sequences. An Illumina MiSeq was used to sequence the TCRB libraries. In the source study's methods: The proprietary platform of the kit vendor was used for demultiplexing, trimming and gene mapping. TCRdb took over this immuneACCESS table, retaining in-frame rearrangements with V and J assigned. Such tables are incomplete; in checked studies, under half of the missing clones stem from an unresolved V gene, and the remainder is unexplained. D and trimming come from the DNA, and the V and J calls and clone size come from that table. This sample comprises 23,000 or so clones, around 93% of them detected only once. The ten largest clones add up to approximately 1.2% of the sample. Explained via the paper, the time point label denotes: baseline, week 1 (first vaccination visit). Per the publication, the treatment or condition label means: pre-vaccination baseline after standard-of-care therapy. Newly diagnosed WHO grade 3 or 4 IDH1-mutant astrocytomas showing loss of nuclear ATRX were present in the donors. The samples were drawn from NOA16, a multicentre, single-arm, open-label phase I trial in Germany that tested a mutant IDH1 peptide vaccine in humans for the first time. Visit V03 blood draws served as the baseline sample for immunogenicity testing. The DNeasy Blood and Tissue Kit was used to extract genomic DNA from EDTA blood for TCRB sequencing.

The TCR was taken from a man aged 40-49 years with glioma. The chain is encoded by TRBV27 joined to TRBJ1-2; TRBD1 is a weak D gene call, 5 bases matching. Material: PBMCs, obtained from a glioma patient treated with radiotherapy, temozolomide or both. The CDR3 region reads CASSLSLGEVFTF. The DNA sequence is TGTGCCAGCAGTTTATCATTGGGGGAGGTTTTCACCTTC.